This T cell receptor (beta chain) derives from a study of blood T cell repertoires in COVID-19. Across the study: Samples of COVID-19 (acute and convalescent) were obtained from the United States, Italy and Spain. Sources were T cells, B-cell-depleted T cells, or PBMCs; the material itself was cDNA or gDNA.

In the original processing: For nucleated cells, counts were estimated from reference gene primer amplification. Clones were sequenced by immunoSEQ multiplex PCR, and TCRdb holds only the in-frame ones, with some missing. The V and J calls and the clone size are those of that table, but D and trimming were determined from the DNA. Among 70,000 to 95,000 clones, around 86% were seen once, and the ten largest hold 25%. The V gene end was trimmed by 4 bases and the J gene end by 8 bases; junction bases not matched to a gene: 7. The length of the CDR3 is 14 residues. Looked up from germline, CDR1 is PRHDT and CDR2 is FYEKMQ (reference sequence).

The sample consisted of peripheral blood. The clonotype was recovered from a human donor in a cohort sampled during active COVID-19. This chain links TRBV13 with TRBJ2-1; 8 nucleotides align to TRBD1. In nucleotides, the CDR3 is TGTGCCAGCAGCTATGGACAGGGAGCCGATGAGCAGTTCTTC. This encodes CASSYGQGADEQFF.